The 29 T cell receptor beta chains given below trace back to one sample, sequenced in a study of cytomegalovirus exposure and HLA in healthy donors. In the PCR, 60 Vbeta and 13 Jbeta primers were used. Clones were read by immunoSEQ multiplex PCR, and TCRdb kept only the in-frame ones, dropping some. The sample consists of more than 140,000 clones, more than 65% of them appearing once. The material sequenced was PBMCs. The source is a man aged 25 to 45 in good health and CMV-seropositive.

The chain is built from TRBV6-5 and TRBJ2-1; D is unresolved. CDR1 is MNHEY and CDR2 is SVGAGI in the germline V gene. This CDR3 is 10 amino acids long. Trimming shortened V by 6 bases and J by 8 bases, and 5 bases separated the two germline ends. The CDR3 sequence is CASSGYEQFF. CDR3 in DNA: TGTGCCAGCAGCGGGTATGAGCAGTTCTTC.

The rearrangement links TRBV5-1 to TRBJ1-2; possibly TRBD1 for D (5 bases). CDR1 and CDR2 (germline): SGHRS, YFSETQ. There are 13 residues in the CDR3. Between the trimmed V and J ends, which lost 0 bases and 10 bases, there was a span of 13 bases. In nucleotides, the CDR3 is TGCGCCAGCAGCTTGGCCGGTTCAGGGTTCTACACCTTC. The encoded protein is CASSLAGSGFYTF.

This chain connects TRBV6-6 to TRBJ2-7; 8 bases align to TRBD2. The V gene's germline CDR1 is MNHNY and CDR2 SVGAGI (reference sequence). The CDR3 runs to 16 residues. Trimming removed 5 bases from V and 4 bases from J; junction bases left unmatched: 13. Here the CDR3 DNA reads TGTGCCAGCAGTACAAACCTAGCGGGCGGGATATACGAGCAGTACTTC. Translation gives CASSTNLAGGIYEQYF.

This clone has more than one count but fewer than ten. This chain uses TRBV27 with TRBJ2-7; maybe TRBD1 (6 bases). The CDR3 sequence is 13 residues long. V shed 1 base and J shed 6 bases, with 10 bases lying between them. Germline V gives CDR1 MNHEY, CDR2 SMNVEV (reference sequence). The CDR3 coding sequence is TGTGCCAGCAGTTTATGGGACACCTCCGAGCAGTACTTC. This sequence encodes CASSLWDTSEQYF.

This sequence joins TRBV5-1 and TRBJ2-1; D is ambiguous. Between the trimmed V and J ends, which lost 0 bases and 8 bases, there was a span of 15 bases. From germline, CDR1 is SGHRS and CDR2 YFSETQ. This CDR3 contains 15 residues. The CDR3 loop is CASSLAVGSPHEQFF. DNA for the CDR3: TGCGCCAGCAGCTTGGCCGTGGGTAGCCCCCATGAGCAGTTCTTC.

The chain has TRBV30 and TRBJ2-7; 7 bases are shared with TRBD1. Germline CDR1 is GTSNPN and CDR2 is SVGIG (reference sequence). The CDR3 runs 13 residues. This chain's CDR3 is CALNRHRGYEQYF. The DNA for the CDR3 is TGTGCTCTAAATAGGCACAGGGGTTACGAGCAGTACTTC.

The chain uses TRBV5-1 and TRBJ2-2; 12 positions match TRBD2. Germline CDR1 SGHRS, CDR2 YFSETQ. With V trimmed by 5 bases and J by 4 bases, 0 bases remained unmatched. CDR3 length: 14 residues. CDR3 in amino acids: CASRTSGGTGELFF. The DNA for the CDR3 is TGCGCCAGCAGGACTAGCGGGGGCACCGGGGAGCTGTTTTTT.

The chain has TRBV29-1 and TRBJ2-5; TRBD2 is a possible D gene (7 bases). Trimming stripped 3 bases from V and 5 bases from J, with 16 bases between. CDR1 and CDR2 from the germline V gene are SQVTM and ANQGSEA. The CDR3 covers 14 residues. CDR3 DNA sequence: TGCAGCGTTGACGCGGGGGCCGCGGGGGAGACCCAGTACTTC. Its translation is CSVDAGAAGETQYF.

This clone came up a few times. The chain links TRBV5-1 to TRBJ2-7; tentative D call: TRBD1 (6 bases). Germline CDR1 reads SGHRS; CDR2 reads YFSETQ. Trimming left V 4 bases short and J 2 bases short, with 16 bases between. The CDR3 consists of 15 residues. DNA of the CDR3: TGCGCCAGCAGCCAGGGGATTACAAACCCCTACGAGCAGTACTTC. It codes for CASSQGITNPYEQYF.

The J gene is TRBJ1-2, the V gene TRBV27; 8 bases map to TRBD1. The germline CDR1 and CDR2 sequences are MNHEY and SMNVEV (reference sequence). The ends lost 4 bases at V and 6 bases at J; junction bases unmatched: 4. This CDR3 contains 13 residues. The CDR3 nucleotides read TGTGCCAGCAGTTACGGACAGGGACATGGCTACACCTTC. This encodes CASSYGQGHGYTF.

This clone was counted a few times. The CDR3 region has the DNA TGTGCCTGGAGTGGGGGGACAGGGGTTGAGACCCAGTACTTC. As protein: CAWSGGTGVETQYF. V gene TRBV30 combines with J gene TRBJ2-5; TRBD1 matches at 10 bases. The V gene's germline CDR1 is GTSNPN and CDR2 SVGIG (reference sequence). J lost 5 bases, V lost 1 base, and 4 bases had no gene match. The CDR3 has 14 residues.

The chain joins TRBV7-6 to TRBJ2-5, with D hard to call. The J call may be incorrect, as the DNA end agrees better with TRBJ2-7. This CDR3 region has 13 residues. Germline V gene sequence: CDR1 SGHVS, CDR2 FNYEAQ. The CDR3 is CASSLGSAYEQYF. The DNA for the CDR3 is TGTGCCAGCAGCTTAGGCTCTGCGTACGAGCAGTACTTC.

J is TRBJ1-2 and V is TRBV28; TRBD1 matches at 8 bases. J was trimmed by 7 bases and V by 7 bases; bases with no gene match: 11. CDR1 is MDHEN and CDR2 is SYDVKM in the germline V gene. The CDR3 length is 14 residues. In DNA form, the CDR3 reads TGTGCCAGCACCACAGGGGGAGGTTCGGGTGGCTACACCTTC. Protein: CASTTGGGSGGYTF.

The chain recombines TRBV28 with TRBJ2-5; 11 bases align to TRBD1. The CDR3 sequence is 16 residues long. V lost 1 base, J lost 4 bases, and 5 bases stayed unmatched. CDR1 and CDR2 from the germline V gene are MDHEN and SYDVKM. CDR3 nucleotide sequence: TGTGCCAGCAGTTTATTCCGGACAGGGGGCCTAGAGACCCAGTACTTC. This sequence encodes CASSLFRTGGLETQYF.

As regards this clone: The junction and the germline gene differ at one end; a read error may be behind it. The V call is TRBV7-9, the J call TRBJ2-3; 9 bases map to TRBD1. The germline CDR1 and CDR2 sequences are SEHNR and FQNEAQ (reference sequence). This CDR3 region has 14 residues. In nucleotides, the CDR3 is TGTTCCAGCAGCTTACAGGGGGCTGAAGATACGCAGTATTTT. Its protein is CSSSLQGAEDTQYF.

The chain uses TRBV15 and TRBJ1-1; possibly TRBD1 for D (5 bases). The CDR3 length is 14 residues. Per the germline V gene, CDR1 is LNHNV and CDR2 is YYDKDF (reference sequence). V was pared by 3 bases and J by 7 bases, with 15 bases between. CDR3 coding DNA: TGTGCCACCAGCAGGAAGGGAGGACAAGGTGAAGCTTTCTTT. As protein: CATSRKGGQGEAFF. The full variable domain, its missing parts supplied by reference TRBV15 and TRBJ1-1, is DAMVIQNPRYQVTQFGKPVTLSCSQTLNHNVMYWYQQKSSQAPKLLFHYYDKDFNNEADTPDNFQSRRPNTSFCFLDIRSPGLGDTAMYLCATSRKGGQGEAFFGQGTRLTVV.

The rearrangement joins TRBV5-4 to TRBJ2-5; D gene unclear. The CDR3 covers 14 residues. The V and J ends lost 7 bases and 5 bases respectively, with 18 bases between them. In germline, CDR1 is SGHNT, CDR2 YYREEE (reference sequence). CDR3 in amino acids: CASRAPDIRETQYF. The CDR3 region has the DNA TGTGCCAGCCGCGCCCCTGATATACGGGAGACCCAGTACTTC.

This clone showed up just a few times. The chain is built from TRBV2 and TRBJ1-5; D gene uncertain. CDR3 size: 13 residues. Trimming took off 4 bases at V and 5 bases at J, with 9 bases between the two ends. Germline V gene sequence: CDR1 SNHLY, CDR2 FYNNEI. Written as DNA, the CDR3 is TGTGCCAGCAGTGGGCAGGATTATCAGCCCCAGCATTTT. This encodes CASSGQDYQPQHF.

The chain links TRBV18 to TRBJ2-2; 11 bases align to TRBD1. Germline V gives CDR1 KGHSH, CDR2 LQKENI. This CDR3 is 16 amino acids long. With V trimmed by 4 bases and J by 2 bases, 3 bases remained unmatched. The CDR3: CASSHRTGGNTGELFF. Written as DNA, the CDR3 is TGTGCCAGCTCACACAGGACAGGGGGCAACACCGGGGAGCTGTTTTTT.

The chain joins TRBV14 to TRBJ2-7, with D maybe TRBD1 (5 bases). The length of the CDR3 is 15 residues. V was pared by 1 base and J by 5 bases, with 15 bases between. CDR1 SGHDN and CDR2 FVKESK come from the germline V gene. CDR3 in amino acids: CASSQAGQGFDEQYF. In DNA form, the CDR3 reads TGTGCCAGCAGCCAAGCCGGGCAGGGCTTCGACGAGCAGTACTTC. The entire variable domain, with the rest obtained from reference TRBV14 and TRBJ2-7, is as follows: EAGVTQFPSHSVIEKGQTVTLRCDPISGHDNLYWYRRVMGKEIKFLLHFVKESKQDESGMPNNRFLAERTGGTYSTLKVQPAELEDSGVYFCASSQAGQGFDEQYFGPGTRLTVT.

This clone occurred once. The chain employs TRBV5-1 and TRBJ1-2; no clear D. V lost 4 bases to trimming and J lost 3 bases, with 7 bases between them. This CDR3 contains 12 residues. CDR1 and CDR2 from the germline V gene are SGHRS and YFSETQ. CDR3 nucleotide sequence: TGCGCCAGCAGCGACACCGACTATGGCTACACCTTC. This codes for CASSDTDYGYTF.

The chain joins TRBV28 to TRBJ1-2; D perhaps matches TRBD1 (6 bases). CDR3 length: 13 amino acids. With 5 bases removed from V and 2 bases from J, the gap between germline ends came to 9 bases. Germline V gene sequence: CDR1 MDHEN, CDR2 SYDVKM. In DNA, the CDR3 is TGTGCCAGCAGTCGGACAGAGAACTATGGCTACACCTTC. Its protein product is CASSRTENYGYTF.

The chain recombines TRBV19 with TRBJ1-3; D gene uncertain. The V end was cut by 3 bases, the J end by 1 base, with 10 bases between. The CDR3 covers 15 residues. Germline V gives CDR1 LNHDA, CDR2 SQIVND (reference sequence). The CDR3 loop reads CASSMITPSGNTIYF. CDR3 DNA: TGTGCCAGTAGTATGATAACACCGTCTGGAAACACCATATATTTT.

The chain couples TRBV6-5 to TRBJ1-1; a weak D match, TRBD1 (5 bases). The V gene lost 0 bases and the J gene lost 6 bases, with 17 bases spanning the gap. Germline V gene data show CDR1 as MNHEY and CDR2 as SVGAGI. CDR3 size: 16 residues. Here the CDR3 reads CASSYSGSAGPSEAFF. CDR3 nucleotide sequence: TGTGCCAGCAGTTACTCGGGGTCGGCAGGGCCTTCTGAAGCTTTCTTT.

This chain connects TRBV30 to TRBJ1-2; no clear D gene. The V and J ends lost 3 bases and 6 bases respectively, with 11 bases between them. This CDR3 region has 12 residues. CDR1 is GTSNPN, CDR2 SVGIG, per germline (reference sequence). Here the CDR3 reads CAWSPTVDGYTF. The DNA of the CDR3 is TGTGCCTGGAGCCCAACAGTTGATGGCTACACCTTC.

V and J are TRBV21-1 and TRBJ2-7; the D call of TRBD2 is as the table states it, not checked on the DNA. TRBV21-1 is given as a pseudogene. This CDR3 is 13 amino acids long. The CDR3 nucleotides are TGTGCCAGCGGGAGGAACCCAACCTACGAGCAGTACTTC. Translation gives CASGRNPTYEQYF.

The chain links TRBV6-1 to TRBJ2-3, with TRBD1 matching over 8 bases. V lost 8 bases to trimming and J lost 2 bases; unmatched junction nucleotides: 6. The CDR3 is made up of 14 amino acids. CDR1 MNHNS and CDR2 SASEGT come from the germline V gene. DNA of the CDR3: TGTGCCAGCGCAGGGGGCGATGACACAGATACGCAGTATTTT. Encoded protein: CASAGGDDTDTQYF.

The chain carries TRBV19 and TRBJ1-1; weak D call: TRBD1 (5 bases). In germline, CDR1 is LNHDA, CDR2 SQIVND (reference sequence). This CDR3 is 11 amino acids long. V was clipped by 6 bases and J by 4 bases, with 6 bases between them. The CDR3 DNA reads as TGTGCCAGTAGACAGGCCACTGAAGCTTTCTTT. Its translation is CASRQATEAFF. Full variable domain (outside the CDR3, taken from reference TRBV19 and TRBJ1-1): DGGITQSPKYLFRKEGQNVTLSCEQNLNHDAMYWYRQDPGQGLRLIYYSQIVNDFQKGDIAEGYSVSREKKESFPLTVTSAQKNPTAFYLCASRQATEAFFGQGTRLTVV.

About this clone: A read error may account for a junction end that differs from germline. The chain joins TRBV7-9 to TRBJ2-3, with 10 bases aligning to TRBD2. Germline CDR1 is SEHNR and CDR2 is FQNEAQ (reference sequence). The CDR3 covers 15 residues. The CDR3 spells CSSSSIAGGTDTQYF. CDR3 in DNA: TGTTCCAGCAGCTCAATAGCGGGAGGAACAGATACGCAGTATTTT.